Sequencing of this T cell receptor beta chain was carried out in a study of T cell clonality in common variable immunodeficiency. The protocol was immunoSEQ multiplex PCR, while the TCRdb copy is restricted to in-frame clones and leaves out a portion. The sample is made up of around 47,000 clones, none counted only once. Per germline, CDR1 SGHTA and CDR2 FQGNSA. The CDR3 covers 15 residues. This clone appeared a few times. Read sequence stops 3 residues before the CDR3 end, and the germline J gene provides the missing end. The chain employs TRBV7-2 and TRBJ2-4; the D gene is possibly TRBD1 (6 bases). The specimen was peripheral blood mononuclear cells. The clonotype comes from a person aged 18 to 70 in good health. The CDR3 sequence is CASSLGQGQIYGQYF. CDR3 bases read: TGTGCCAGCAGCTTAGGGCAAGGACAGATCTATGGT.